This is a list of T cell receptor beta chains from one sample in a study of blood T cell repertoires in COVID-19. Some clones are missing from TCRdb's copy, which holds only in-frame ones; the method was immunoSEQ multiplex PCR. Of 80,000 to 100,000 clones listed, 80% are singletons. Sequenced material: peripheral blood. The receptors come from a woman aged 65 to 85 with acute or convalescent COVID-19. CDR3s include the opening cysteine and the closing phenylalanine or tryptophan. The order of the fields is clone size, V gene, J gene, D gene, CDR3 DNA, CDR3 protein. A D gene is named only where the DNA matches it firmly. Clone size is shown for a subset of rows, as once, few, many or a class of expanded clone.

>NA|TRBV6-5|TRBJ1-5|NA
TGTGCCAGCACCTTAACAGGGAACCAGCCCCAGCATTTT
CASTLTGNQPQHF
>few|TRBV14|TRBJ2-7|TRBD2
TGTGCCAGCAGCCAAGAACTAGCGGGGCCCTACGAGCAGTACTTC
CASSQELAGPYEQYF
>NA|TRBV5-4|TRBJ2-1|TRBD2
TGTGCCAGCAGTCGGACTAGCGGGGTCAATGAGCAGTTCTTC
CASSRTSGVNEQFF
>NA|TRBV28|TRBJ1-2|NA
TGTGCCAGCAGTTCACAAATCGGACAGAAGGCCAGTGAGCTCTATGGCTACACCTTC
CASSSQIGQKASELYGYTF
>once|TRBV18|TRBJ1-4|NA
TGTGCCAGCTCACCAAGGCGGGCGGACGGTGAAAAACTGTTTTTT
CASSPRRADGEKLFF
>NA|TRBV6-2/TRBV6-3|TRBJ1-5|TRBD1
TGTGCCAGCAGCCGGCCCGGGACAGGGGGCCTCTGGGGCAATCAGCCCCAGCATTTT
CASSRPGTGGLWGNQPQHF
>few|TRBV2|TRBJ2-7|TRBD2
TGTGCCAGCAGCCCTACCGTAGCGGGAGGTAATAGGTACGAGCAGTACTTC
CASSPTVAGGNRYEQYF
>NA|TRBV30|TRBJ1-1|TRBD1
TGTGCCTGGAGTGTGGGGGCAGGGGGCGGGTACACTGAAGCTTTCTTT
CAWSVGAGGGYTEAFF
>NA|TRBV19|TRBJ2-2|NA
TGTGCCAGTACCTTCCTCAGGGGCGGGGAGCTGTTTTTT
CASTFLRGGELFF
>NA|TRBV3-1/TRBV3-2|TRBJ1-4|TRBD1
TGTGCCAGCAGCCAACTCACAGGGGCGGTCGAAAAACTGTTTTTT
CASSQLTGAVEKLFF
>NA|TRBV7-3|TRBJ2-1|NA
TGTGCCAGCAGCCACGGCCGAGGGAATGAGCAGTTCTTC
CASSHGRGNEQFF
>once|TRBV3-1/TRBV3-2|TRBJ2-7|NA
TGTGCCAGCAGCCAACTGGGACAAGACTACGAGCAGTACTTC
CASSQLGQDYEQYF
>few|TRBV6-1|TRBJ2-7|NA
TGTGCCAGCAGTGAATGTCCAGGGGCTTGCGAGCAGTACTTC
CASSECPGACEQYF
>NA|TRBV12-3/TRBV12-4|TRBJ2-7|NA
TGTGCCAGCAGTTACCGGGTTTCGGTCGAGCAGTACTTC
CASSYRVSVEQYF
>NA|TRBV6-2/TRBV6-3|TRBJ2-7|TRBD2
TGTGCCAGCAGTTCATATGGCGGGGGCTACGAGCAGTACTTC
CASSSYGGGYEQYF
>NA|TRBV6-5|TRBJ2-7|TRBD2
TGTGCCTGCACTAGCGGGAGTCGCTACGAGCAGTACTTC
CACTSGSRYEQYF
>NA|TRBV7-9|TRBJ1-4|NA
TGTGCCAGCAGCTTAGACTTTAATGAAAAACTGTTTTTT
CASSLDFNEKLFF
>NA|TRBV6-5|TRBJ2-1|NA
TGTGCCAGCAACCACAGGGTTGGCAATGAGCAGTTCTTC
CASNHRVGNEQFF
>NA|TRBV2|TRBJ2-3|TRBD2
TGTGCCAGCAGATCTCTAGCGGGATTTAGCACAGATACGCAGTATTTT
CASRSLAGFSTDTQYF
>once|TRBV3-1/TRBV3-2|TRBJ2-1|TRBD2
TGTGCCAGCAGCCAACGCGGGAGGGCCTATGGGCAGTTCTTC
CASSQRGRAYGQFF
>few|TRBV28|TRBJ1-5|TRBD1
TGTGCCAGCAGAGGACAGGGGATGAATCAGCCCCAGCATTTT
CASRGQGMNQPQHF
>NA|TRBV28|TRBJ2-7|NA
TGTGCCAGCACCCGATGGGCGGGATCGAACGAGCAGTACTTC
CASTRWAGSNEQYF